Sequencing of this TCR beta chain was carried out in a study of human versus mouse CDR3 diversity and MHC coevolution. J lost 1 base, V lost 6 bases, and 2 bases had no gene match. The CDR3 is 13 residues long. Per germline, CDR1 MNHEY and CDR2 SVGAGI. Some clones are missing from TCRdb's copy, which holds only in-frame ones; the method was immunoSEQ multiplex PCR. The sample holds roughly 80,000 clones, just under 95% seen once. The sequence was collected from a person aged 30-69 years in good health. This chain uses TRBV6-5 with TRBJ1-1, with 7 bases aligning to TRBD1. Sequences were obtained from naive CD4+ T cells from blood. Described subset: CD45RO-negative CD62L-positive naive CD4 T cells. The chain's CDR3 is CASRRTGNTEAFF. The DNA for the CDR3 is TGTGCCAGCAGAAGGACAGGGAACACTGAAGCTTTCTTT.